This passage covers 21 T cell receptor beta chains from one sample sequenced in a study of blood T cell repertoires in COVID-19 (dated by TCRdb to 2018 to 2021). The library was obtained by the immunoSEQ multiplex PCR assay. TCRdb took this table from immuneACCESS and kept in-frame rearrangements with V and J called. Such tables lack part of the clones; where checked against another copy, unresolved V genes explain under half of the gap, and the rest is unexplained. The sample yields more than 20,000 clones; about 90% were counted once. The ten most abundant clones make up over 9% of the sample. Sequencing used peripheral blood. All receptors come from a man in his 70s with acute or convalescent COVID-19.

This sequence joins TRBV7-9 and TRBJ2-1, with 11 bases fitting TRBD1. The CDR3 extends over 13 amino acids. Trimming removed 5 bases from V and 15 bases from J; junction bases left unmatched: 9. Germline lookup yields CDR1 SEHNR and CDR2 FQNEAQ (reference sequence). CDR3 sequence: CASSTRDRGIRFF. The CDR3 bases are TGTGCCAGCAGCACAAGGGACAGGGGGATCCGGTTCTTC.

V and J are TRBV3-1 (or the pseudogene TRBV3-2) and TRBJ2-7; D gene uncertain. Germline V CDR1 and CDR2: LGHDT, YNNKEL (reference sequence). Trimming took 4 bases from V and 7 from J, leaving 14 bases between them. The CDR3 totals 13 residues. The CDR3 DNA is TGTGCCAGCAGCCCGCGAACATCTAGTGAGCAGTACTTC. It encodes CASSPRTSSEQYF.

This clone was counted a single time. This chain connects TRBV19 to TRBJ1-2; 7 positions match TRBD1. The germline V gene encodes CDR1 LNHDA and CDR2 SQIVND (reference sequence). CDR3 length equals 13 residues. V lost 6 bases to trimming and J lost 6 bases; unmatched junction nucleotides: 7. CDR3 region: CASSRDRVNGYTF. In nucleotides, the CDR3 is TGTGCCAGTAGCCGAGACAGGGTAAATGGCTACACCTTC.

V and J are TRBV19 and TRBJ1-5; D is uncertain. Trimming pared 7 bases from V and 4 bases from J, leaving 20 bases between. The CDR3 has 16 residues. Germline CDR1 LNHDA, CDR2 SQIVND (reference sequence). The CDR3 DNA sequence: TGTGCCAGTATCCCATGGGTCAGGTTCAGGAATCAGCCCCAGCATTTT. It yields the protein CASIPWVRFRNQPQHF.

V usage is TRBV3-1 (or the pseudogene TRBV3-2) and J usage is TRBJ1-2; possible D gene TRBD1, 5 bases. The V gene lost 4 bases and the J gene lost 3 bases, with 12 bases spanning the gap. Looked up from germline, CDR1 is LGHDT and CDR2 is YNNKEL (reference sequence). The CDR3 is 14 amino acids. The CDR3 DNA reads as TGTGCCAGCAGCCCCCGGCGGGGGTACTATGGCTACACCTTC. This codes for CASSPRRGYYGYTF.

The table lists this clone with a count of one. The chain recombines TRBV4-3 with TRBJ2-3, with 7 bases aligning to TRBD2. Per the germline V gene, CDR1 is LGHNA and CDR2 is YSLEER. The CDR3 loop spans 16 amino acids. J gave up 1 base and V 0 bases, and 4 bases lay outside the gene matches. CDR3 bases: TGCGCCAGCAGCCAAGAGCGACTAGCAGGCACAGATACGCAGTATTTT. It yields the protein CASSQERLAGTDTQYF.

This clone appeared once. The gene calls are TRBV6-5 and TRBJ1-1; tentative D call: TRBD1 (5 bases). Per the germline V gene, CDR1 is MNHEY and CDR2 is SVGAGI. V dropped 0 bases and J dropped 1 base, with 6 bases sitting between them. The CDR3 is 14 amino acids. In DNA, the CDR3 is TGTGCCAGCAGTTACTCGGGGGGGAACACTGAAGCTTTCTTT. It codes for CASSYSGGNTEAFF.

The gene calls are TRBV9 and TRBJ1-1; D gene ambiguous. Germline V CDR1 and CDR2: SGDLS, YYNGEE. The length of the CDR3 is 14 residues. V lost 6 bases and J 4 bases, leaving 16 bases between the germline ends. CDR3 bases: TGTGCCAGCAACCGAGTTAGTGGTCGCACTGAAGCTTTCTTT. This sequence encodes CASNRVSGRTEAFF.

The V and J genes are TRBV11-2 and TRBJ2-3; D possibly corresponds to TRBD2 (7 bases). The CDR3 spans 16 residues. The V end was cut by 4 bases, the J end by 1 base, with 15 bases between. Germline V gives CDR1 SGHAT, CDR2 FQNNGV. CDR3: CASSYPGGPRTDTQYF. The CDR3 bases are TGTGCCAGCAGCTACCCCGGGGGGCCTCGCACAGATACGCAGTATTTT.

The chain has TRBV14 and TRBJ2-1; weak D call: TRBD2 (5 bases). This CDR3 has 14 residues. The V end lost 3 bases, the J end lost 9 bases, and 15 bases lay between the germline ends. CDR1 and CDR2 from the germline V gene are SGHDN and FVKESK. This chain's CDR3 is CASSHLAYKGEQFF. CDR3 sequence (DNA): TGTGCCAGCAGCCATTTAGCGTACAAGGGTGAGCAGTTCTTC. Full variable domain (missing parts from reference TRBV14 and TRBJ2-1): EAGVTQFPSHSVIEKGQTVTLRCDPISGHDNLYWYRRVMGKEIKFLLHFVKESKQDESGMPNNRFLAERTGGTYSTLKVQPAELEDSGVYFCASSHLAYKGEQFFGPGTRLTVL.

The chain carries TRBV9 and TRBJ1-6; D not certain. Germline CDR1 is SGDLS and CDR2 is YYNGEE. V lost 3 bases and J 8 bases, leaving 9 bases between the germline ends. CDR3 length: 13 residues. CDR3 in DNA: TGTGCCAGCAGCGATTCGAGCTATTCACCCCTCCACTTT. Its protein product is CASSDSSYSPLHF.

The chain is built from TRBV19 and TRBJ2-2; 10 bases fit TRBD2. There are 17 residues in the CDR3. The trim removed 5 bases at V and 5 bases at J, leaving 11 bases unmatched. Germline V lookup: CDR1 LNHDA, CDR2 SQIVND (reference sequence). CDR3 DNA sequence: TGTGCCAGTAGTGTCTCGCTAGCGGGAGTTGAAACCGGGGAGCTGTTTTTT. As protein: CASSVSLAGVETGELFF.

This clone has more than one count but fewer than ten. The chain joins TRBV12-3 or TRBV12-4 to TRBJ1-1, with D perhaps matching TRBD1 (6 bases). This CDR3 is built from 13 residues. The ends were cut back, 2 bases at V and 4 bases at J, with 8 bases in the middle. This CDR3 is CASSLQGSTEAFF. DNA for the CDR3: TGTGCCAGCAGTTTACAGGGGAGCACTGAAGCTTTCTTT.

The rearrangement links TRBV5-1 to TRBJ2-1, with 8 positions matching TRBD2. V shed 2 bases and J 0 bases; nucleotides not matched to a gene: 4. CDR3 length: 16 residues. The V gene's germline CDR1 is SGHRS and CDR2 YFSETQ. CDR3 amino acids: CASSFGLAPSYNEQFF. CDR3 DNA: TGCGCCAGCAGCTTCGGACTAGCCCCCTCCTACAATGAGCAGTTCTTC.

This clone was counted a single time. V is TRBV7-9 and J is TRBJ1-6; D remains unclear. Germline CDR1 reads SEHNR; CDR2 reads FQNEAQ (reference sequence). The CDR3 consists of 13 residues. Trimming removed 4 bases at V and 7 bases at J, with 8 bases between. The CDR3 DNA sequence: TGTGCCAGCAGCTCCCAACGGAATTCACCCCTCCACTTT. Translation: CASSSQRNSPLHF.

The V call is TRBV6-4, the J call TRBJ1-5, with 8 bases matching TRBD1. This CDR3 is built from 15 residues. Germline V gives CDR1 MRHNA, CDR2 SNTAGT. V was clipped by 6 bases and J by 2 bases; unmatched bases: 6. DNA of the CDR3: TGTGCCAGCAGGGAGGACAGGGACGGCAATCAGCCCCAGCATTTT. Protein: CASREDRDGNQPQHF.

The rearrangement uses TRBV19 and TRBJ2-1; 7 bases are shared with TRBD2. The CDR3 contains 15 residues. CDR1 and CDR2 from the germline V gene are LNHDA and SQIVND (reference sequence). The V gene end was trimmed by 1 base and the J gene end by 6 bases; junction bases not matched to a gene: 6. CDR3 loop: CASSIGTRSLNEQFF. CDR3 sequence (DNA): TGTGCCAGTAGTATAGGGACTAGGTCTCTCAATGAGCAGTTCTTC.

V gene TRBV5-1 combines with J gene TRBJ2-7, with TRBD2 identical over 8 bases. Germline trimming cut 0 bases from V and 2 bases from J; bases unmatched to any gene: 7. Germline V lookup: CDR1 SGHRS, CDR2 YFSETQ. The CDR3 has 16 residues. The CDR3 loop reads CASSLVQAGEAYEQYF. DNA of the CDR3: TGCGCCAGCAGCTTGGTCCAAGCGGGAGAGGCCTACGAGCAGTACTTC.

The rearrangement links TRBV27 to TRBJ2-3; D not resolved. The germline V and J ends were trimmed by 4 bases and 1 base, with 12 bases remaining between them. CDR1 and CDR2 from the germline V gene are MNHEY and SMNVEV (reference sequence). This CDR3 is 15 amino acids long. CDR3 coding DNA: TGTGCCAGCAGTTACGGCGGAGACGGCACAGATACGCAGTATTTT. Encoded protein: CASSYGGDGTDTQYF.

The gene calls are TRBV7-3 and TRBJ2-3; maybe TRBD2 (6 bases). V was trimmed by 5 bases and J by 5 bases, leaving 14 bases between them. Germline values: CDR1 SGHTA, CDR2 FQGTGA. The CDR3 extends over 14 amino acids. The CDR3 protein is CASSPNPAGDTQYF. The CDR3 DNA is TGTGCCAGCAGCCCAAACCCAGCGGGAGATACGCAGTATTTT.

This chain connects TRBV10-3 to TRBJ1-5; tentative D call: TRBD1 (6 bases). Germline V gives CDR1 ENHRY, CDR2 SYGVKD. The ends were cut back, 6 bases at V and 6 bases at J, with 9 bases in the middle. The CDR3 sequence is 12 residues long. Here the CDR3 reads CAISPQGQPQHF. The CDR3 DNA reads TGTGCCATCAGCCCACAGGGTCAGCCCCAGCATTTT.